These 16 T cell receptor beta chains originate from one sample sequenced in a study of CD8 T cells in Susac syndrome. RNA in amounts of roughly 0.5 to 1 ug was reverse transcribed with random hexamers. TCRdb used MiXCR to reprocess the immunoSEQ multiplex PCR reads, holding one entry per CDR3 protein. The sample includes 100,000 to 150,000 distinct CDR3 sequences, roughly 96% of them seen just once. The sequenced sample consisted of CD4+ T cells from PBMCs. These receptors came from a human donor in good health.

CDR3 residues: CASSISGEQFF. CDR3 sequence (DNA): TGTGCCAGCAGCATTAGCGGGGAGCAGTTCTTC. The J gene is TRBJ2-1, the V gene TRBV7-9; 7 bases fit TRBD2. Unmatched junction bases numbered 2, after V lost 5 bases and J lost 10 bases. Looked up from germline, CDR1 is SEHNR and CDR2 is FQNEAQ (reference sequence). This CDR3 spans 11 amino acids.

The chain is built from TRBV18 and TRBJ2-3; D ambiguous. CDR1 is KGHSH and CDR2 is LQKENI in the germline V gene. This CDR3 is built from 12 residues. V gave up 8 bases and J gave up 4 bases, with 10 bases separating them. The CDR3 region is CASATPADTQYF. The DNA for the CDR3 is TGTGCCAGCGCCACTCCCGCAGATACGCAGTATTTT.

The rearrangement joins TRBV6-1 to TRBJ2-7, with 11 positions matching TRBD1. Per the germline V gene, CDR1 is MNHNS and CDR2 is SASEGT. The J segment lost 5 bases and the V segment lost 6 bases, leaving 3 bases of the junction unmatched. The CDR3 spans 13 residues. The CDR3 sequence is CASRWTGGHEQYF. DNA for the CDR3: TGTGCCAGCAGGTGGACAGGGGGCCACGAGCAGTACTTC.

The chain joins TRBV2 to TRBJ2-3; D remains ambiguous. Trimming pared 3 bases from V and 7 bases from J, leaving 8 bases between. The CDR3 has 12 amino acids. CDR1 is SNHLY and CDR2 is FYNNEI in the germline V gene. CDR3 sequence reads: CASSDRRNTQYF. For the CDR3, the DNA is TGTGCCAGCAGTGACCGACGGAATACGCAGTATTTT.

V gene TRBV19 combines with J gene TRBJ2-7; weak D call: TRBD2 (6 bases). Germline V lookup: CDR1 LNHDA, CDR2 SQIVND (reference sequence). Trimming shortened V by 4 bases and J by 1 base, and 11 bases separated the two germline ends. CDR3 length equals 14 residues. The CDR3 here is CASSSGTSSYEQYF. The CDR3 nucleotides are TGTGCCAGTAGTAGCGGGACCTCGTCCTACGAGCAGTACTTC.

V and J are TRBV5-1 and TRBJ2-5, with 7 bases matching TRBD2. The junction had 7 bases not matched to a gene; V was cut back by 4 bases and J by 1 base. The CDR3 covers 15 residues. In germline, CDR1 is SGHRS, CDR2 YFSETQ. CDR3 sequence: CASSPGSSGQETQYF. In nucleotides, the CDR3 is TGCGCCAGCAGCCCCGGGTCTAGCGGCCAAGAGACCCAGTACTTC.

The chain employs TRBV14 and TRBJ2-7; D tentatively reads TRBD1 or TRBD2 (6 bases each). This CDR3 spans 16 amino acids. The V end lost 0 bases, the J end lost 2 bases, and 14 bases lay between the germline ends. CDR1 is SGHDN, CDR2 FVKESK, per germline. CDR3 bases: TGTGCCAGCAGCCAAGATGGAGGGACAAGAGCCTACGAGCAGTACTTC. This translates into CASSQDGGTRAYEQYF. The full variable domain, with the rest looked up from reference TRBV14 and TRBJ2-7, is EAGVTQFPSHSVIEKGQTVTLRCDPISGHDNLYWYRRVMGKEIKFLLHFVKESKQDESGMPNNRFLAERTGGTYSTLKVQPAELEDSGVYFCASSQDGGTRAYEQYFGPGTRLTVT.

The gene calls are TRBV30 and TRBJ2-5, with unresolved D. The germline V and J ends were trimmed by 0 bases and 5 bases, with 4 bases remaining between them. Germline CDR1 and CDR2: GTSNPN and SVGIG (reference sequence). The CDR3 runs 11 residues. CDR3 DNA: TGTGCCTGGAGTGTAAGGGAGACCCAGTACTTC. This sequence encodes CAWSVRETQYF. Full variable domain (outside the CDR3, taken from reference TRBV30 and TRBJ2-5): SQTIHQWPATLVQPVGSPLSLECTVEGTSNPNLYWYRQAAGRGLQLLFYSVGIGQISSEVPQNLSASRPQDRQFILSSKKLLLSDSGFYLCAWSVRETQYFGPGTRLLVL.

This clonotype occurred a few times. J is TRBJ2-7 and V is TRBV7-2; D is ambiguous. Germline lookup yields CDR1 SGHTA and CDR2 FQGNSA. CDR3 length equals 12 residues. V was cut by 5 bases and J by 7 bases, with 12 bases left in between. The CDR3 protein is CASSLGPLEQYF. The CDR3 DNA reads TGTGCCAGCAGCCTCGGACCCCTAGAGCAGTACTTC.

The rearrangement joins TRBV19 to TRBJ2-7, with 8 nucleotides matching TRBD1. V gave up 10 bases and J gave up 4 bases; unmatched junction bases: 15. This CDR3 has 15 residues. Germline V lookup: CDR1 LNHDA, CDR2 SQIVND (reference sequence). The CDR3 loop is CATLPRTGSMYEQYF. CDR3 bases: TGTGCCACCCTGCCCCGGACAGGGAGTATGTACGAGCAGTACTTC. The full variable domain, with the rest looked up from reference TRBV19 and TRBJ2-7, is DGGITQSPKYLFRKEGQNVTLSCEQNLNHDAMYWYRQDPGQGLRLIYYSQIVNDFQKGDIAEGYSVSREKKESFPLTVTSAQKNPTAFYLCATLPRTGSMYEQYFGPGTRLTVT.

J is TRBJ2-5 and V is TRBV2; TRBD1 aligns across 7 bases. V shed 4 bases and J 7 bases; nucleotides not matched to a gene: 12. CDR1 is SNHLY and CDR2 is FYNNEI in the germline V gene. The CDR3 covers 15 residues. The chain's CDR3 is CASSVRGLGFGTQYF. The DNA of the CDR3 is TGTGCCAGCAGTGTGAGGGGGCTCGGCTTTGGGACCCAGTACTTC.

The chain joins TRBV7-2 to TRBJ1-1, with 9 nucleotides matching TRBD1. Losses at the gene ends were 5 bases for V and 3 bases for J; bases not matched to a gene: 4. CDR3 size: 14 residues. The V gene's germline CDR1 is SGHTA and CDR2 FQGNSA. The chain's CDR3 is CASSAGTGHTEAFF. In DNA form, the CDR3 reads TGTGCCAGCAGCGCGGGGACAGGGCACACTGAAGCTTTCTTT.

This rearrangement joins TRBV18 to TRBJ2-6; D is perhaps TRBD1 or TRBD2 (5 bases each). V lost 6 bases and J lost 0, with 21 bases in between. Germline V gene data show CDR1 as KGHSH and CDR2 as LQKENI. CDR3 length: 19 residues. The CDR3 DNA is TGTGCCAGCTCCCCGGTCGTGGGGACGGCGAACTCTGGGGCCAACGTCCTGACTTTC. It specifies CASSPVVGTANSGANVLTF.

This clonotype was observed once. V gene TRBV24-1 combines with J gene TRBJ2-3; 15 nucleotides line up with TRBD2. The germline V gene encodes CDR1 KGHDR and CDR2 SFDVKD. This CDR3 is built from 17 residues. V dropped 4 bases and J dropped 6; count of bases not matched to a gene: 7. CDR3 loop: CATSDWTSGGDRDTQYF. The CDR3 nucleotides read TGTGCCACCAGTGACTGGACTAGCGGGGGGGACCGGGATACGCAGTATTTT.

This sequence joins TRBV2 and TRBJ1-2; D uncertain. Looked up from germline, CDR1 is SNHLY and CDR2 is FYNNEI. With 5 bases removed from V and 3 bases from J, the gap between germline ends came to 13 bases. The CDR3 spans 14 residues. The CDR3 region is CASSPGGAHYGYTF. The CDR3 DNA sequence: TGTGCCAGCAGTCCCGGCGGCGCACACTATGGCTACACCTTC.

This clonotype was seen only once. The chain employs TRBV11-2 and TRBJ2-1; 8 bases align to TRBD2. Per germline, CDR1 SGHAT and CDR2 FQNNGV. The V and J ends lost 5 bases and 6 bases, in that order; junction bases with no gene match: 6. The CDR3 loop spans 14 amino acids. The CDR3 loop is CASSTGLGTNEQFF. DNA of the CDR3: TGTGCCAGCAGCACGGGACTAGGGACCAATGAGCAGTTCTTC.